This section outlines one T cell receptor (beta chain) sequence together with its context. Its antigen is unidentified. The entry originates in a study of monozygotic twins with inflammatory bowel disease. Regarding the study as a whole: Whether twins were concordant or discordant made no difference to repertoire similarity, possibly from limited power. The study found lower TCRbeta diversity (inverse Simpson) in IBD patients than in healthy co-twins. The study supported no single strong signal or clonotype linked to IBD. Relative to healthy twins, IBD patients had fewer clonotypes in common with others, a gap that was especially apparent with disease activity.

Germline V CDR1 and CDR2: ENHRY, SYGVKD. This CDR3 region has 13 residues. After re-calling the 5' RACE reads, TCRdb lists one entry per CDR3 protein, DNA absent. Recorded here are some 330,000 distinct CDR3 sequences; the top ten clones represent 5.5% to 6.5%. Input material: blood. The sequence came from a human donor with ulcerative colitis or Crohn's disease, or a healthy co-twin of an affected twin (not recorded which). V usage is TRBV10-3 and J usage is TRBJ2-7; absent DNA, TCRdb's TRBD1 call cannot be checked. The CDR3 region is CAITQVPMGEQYF.